Presented here are 32 T cell receptor beta chains from one specimen sequenced in a study of T cells in women clearing cervical HPV infection (dated by TCRdb to the late 2010s). The library relied on the immunoSEQ multiplex PCR assay. TCRdb limited this immuneACCESS table to in-frame rearrangements with V and J called. A share of clones is missing; checked studies link under half to unresolved V genes, and the rest is unexplained. This sample's clone table shows over 25,000 clones. The ten biggest clones cover 15% to 20% of the sample. Sequenced sample: blood buffy coat. The receptors were gathered from a woman between 18 and 75 years old with a cervical HPV16 infection that either progressed to CIN3+ or cleared (not recorded which).

Points on this clone: Read data end 3 residues before the CDR3 end; the end is taken from the germline J gene. This rearrangement joins TRBV30 to TRBJ1-2; TRBD1 might be the D (6 bases). This CDR3 comprises 12 residues. The germline CDR1 and CDR2 sequences are GTSNPN and SVGIG (reference sequence). Trimming removed 5 bases from V and 6 bases from J, with 13 bases in between. The CDR3 protein is CAWEGDRNGYTF. The DNA read from the CDR3 is TGTGCCTGGGAGGGCGACAGGAATGGC.

Remarks on this clone: The CDR3 end is not reached by the read, which stops 3 residues before it; the germline J gene fills it in. The J gene is TRBJ1-2, the V gene TRBV6-2 or TRBV6-3, with D perhaps matching TRBD1 (5 bases). This CDR3 has 15 amino acids. Germline V gene lookup returns CDR1 MNHEY and CDR2 SVGEGT. The covered CDR3 bases are TGTGCCAGCAGTTACTTCGGGGGAGGGGCCTACGAC. Encoded protein: CASSYFGGGAYD. The full CDR3 protein reads CASSYFGGGAYDYTF.

Turning to this clone: The read terminates 3 residues before the CDR3 end, so the remaining end is supplied by the germline J gene. The rearrangement joins TRBV5-4 to TRBJ2-5; 13 bases line up with TRBD2. CDR1 and CDR2 (germline): SGHNT, YYREEE (reference sequence). V shed 6 bases, J shed 2 bases, and the junction held 7 bases outside the gene matches. The CDR3 length is 16 residues. CDR3 DNA, as far as it was read: TGTGCCAGCACCGTACGGACTAGCGGGGGACAAGAGACC. Its translation is CASTVRTSGGQET. The CDR3 in its entirety is CASTVRTSGGQETQYF.

Comments on this clone: The CDR3 is cut off 3 residues early in the read; its end comes from the germline J gene. The chain carries TRBV7-3 and TRBJ2-6; 9 bases line up with TRBD1. Germline V lookup: CDR1 SGHTA, CDR2 FQGTGA. V lost 3 bases and J lost 4; bases outside the gene matches: 10. The CDR3 covers 18 residues. CDR3 sequence: CASSFLRDRVPGANVLTF. The CDR3 DNA, read in part, is TGTGCCAGCAGCTTCCTCCGGGACAGGGTTCCCGGGGCCAACGTC.

Points on this clone: The read ends 3 residues early relative to the CDR3; the germline J gene fills the gap. Different DNA sequences within this sample yield the same CDR3. J is TRBJ1-2 and V is TRBV20-1; tentatively, D is TRBD1 (5 bases). CDR1 DFQATT and CDR2 SNEGSKA come from the germline V gene (reference sequence). The V end lost 5 bases, the J end lost 0 bases, and 13 bases lay between the germline ends. The CDR3 contains 14 residues. The CDR3 here is CSAPAGGANYGYTF. The sequenced part of the CDR3 DNA is TGCAGTGCTCCAGCGGGGGGAGCTAACTATGGC.

Worth noting for this clone: The read gets to within 3 residues of the CDR3 end, and the germline J gene fills in the rest. The chain carries TRBV6-2 or TRBV6-3 and TRBJ2-7, with TRBD2 matching 9 bases. The V and J ends lost 7 bases and 2 bases, in that order; junction bases with no gene match: 9. The CDR3 sequence is 15 residues long. CDR1 and CDR2 from the germline V gene are MNHEY and SVGEGT. CDR3 DNA (partial): TGTGCCAGCACCGCGGGACTAGCTAAGACCTACGAG. Encoded protein: CASTAGLAKTYE. From start to end, the CDR3 is CASTAGLAKTYEQYF.

On this clone: The DNA ends 3 residues before the CDR3 does, and the rest of the CDR3 is filled in from the germline J gene. The chain links TRBV6-2 or TRBV6-3 to TRBJ1-1; D ambiguous. This CDR3 comprises 14 residues. V lost 2 bases and J 0 bases, leaving 7 bases between the germline ends. From germline, CDR1 is MNHEY and CDR2 SVGEGT. The CDR3 region is CASSYAVMNTEAFF. CDR3 bases read: TGTGCCAGCAGTTACGCGGTGATGAACACTGAA.

Concerning this clone itself: The CDR3 extends 3 residues past the end of the read, so its final part is completed from the germline J gene. The chain recombines TRBV5-4 with TRBJ1-5, with 11 positions matching TRBD1. The trim removed 2 bases at V and 6 bases at J, leaving 4 bases unmatched. The CDR3 spans 15 residues. In germline, CDR1 is SGHNT, CDR2 YYREEE (reference sequence). CDR3 in amino acids: CASSFGQGAGQPQHF. The CDR3 bases that were read are TGTGCCAGCAGCTTTGGACAGGGGGCCGGTCAGCCC.

The sequenced part of the CDR3 DNA is TGTGCCATCAGTGGAGACAGGACGGGTGGC. Protein: CAISGDRTGG. From start to end, the CDR3 is CAISGDRTGGYTF. The V call is TRBV10-3, the J call TRBJ1-2; tentative D call: TRBD1 (6 bases). The read ends 3 residues before the CDR3 terminus; that terminus is restored from the germline J gene. The germline V gene encodes CDR1 ENHRY and CDR2 SYGVKD. The CDR3 length is 13 residues. Trimming took 4 bases from V and 7 from J, leaving 13 bases between them.

With respect to this clone: The CDR3 end falls 3 residues outside the read, so it is completed with the germline J gene. The chain has TRBV9 and TRBJ2-3, with 9 bases aligning to TRBD2. Germline CDR1 is SGDLS and CDR2 is YYNGEE. J gave up 3 bases and V 1 base, and 3 bases lay outside the gene matches. The length of the CDR3 is 15 residues. The chain's CDR3 is CASSVPTSGTDTQYF. The sequenced CDR3 bases are TGTGCCAGCAGCGTACCCACTAGCGGGACAGATACG.

The CDR3 is CASSDLDVWGERGKNIQYF. CDR3 bases read: TGTGCCAGCAGTGATCTGGATGTGTGGGGAGAGAGGGGCAAAAACATT. This sequence joins TRBV2 and TRBJ2-4; the D call may be TRBD1 or TRBD2 (5 bases each). The read is 3 residues too short to cover the CDR3 end, so that end is filled in from the germline J gene. The CDR3 spans 19 residues. Trimming stripped 3 bases from V and 3 bases from J, with 24 bases between. Germline loops: CDR1 SNHLY, CDR2 FYNNEI.

On this clone itself: The read terminates 3 residues before the CDR3 end, so the remaining end is supplied by the germline J gene. The chain links TRBV6-2 or TRBV6-3 to TRBJ2-2; D remains unclear. The V end was cut by 0 bases, the J end by 4 bases, with 6 bases between. Germline assignment: CDR1 MNHEY and CDR2 SVGEGT. This CDR3 has 14 amino acids. This CDR3 is CASSYSGSTGELFF. CDR3 DNA (partial): TGTGCCAGCAGTTACTCTGGCAGCACCGGGGAG.

Note on this clone: One end of the junction does not line up with germline, which may come from a read error. With the read ending 3 residues before the CDR3 end, the germline J gene is used to fill in that end. Other DNA sequences within the sample encode an identical CDR3. The chain joins TRBV2 to TRBJ1-3, with 11 bases that match TRBD1. The CDR3 is made up of 13 amino acids. CDR1 is SNHLY and CDR2 is FYNNEI in the germline V gene. CDR3 DNA, as far as it was read: TGTGCCAGCAGCGGGACAGGGGGAGACACA. Protein sequence: CASSGTGGDT. The whole CDR3 sequence reads CASSGTGGDTIYF.

Notes on this clone: The read ends 3 residues before the CDR3 terminus; that terminus is restored from the germline J gene. V is TRBV7-9 and J is TRBJ2-7, with D perhaps matching TRBD1 (5 bases). With 1 base removed from V and 2 bases from J, the gap between germline ends came to 9 bases. CDR3 length: 14 residues. CDR1 and CDR2 (germline): SEHNR, FQNEAQ (reference sequence). Incomplete CDR3 DNA: TGTGCCAGCAGCTTAGGGGGCAGTACCTACGAG. Amino acid sequence: CASSLGGSTYE. The whole CDR3 reads CASSLGGSTYEQYF.

Notes on this clone: Read coverage stops 3 residues before the CDR3 terminus; the germline J gene supplies the remainder. The chain carries TRBV18 and TRBJ1-1, with 7 bases matching TRBD1. Germline CDR1 and CDR2: KGHSH and LQKENI. J lost 2 bases, V lost 2 bases, and 5 bases had no gene match. This CDR3 comprises 15 residues. Here the CDR3 reads CASSPFGQENTEAFF. The CDR3 DNA, read in part, is TGTGCCAGCTCACCATTTGGACAGGAAAACACTGAA.

Details on this clone: The read halts 3 residues ahead of the CDR3 end, with the missing end drawn from the germline J gene. The chain is built from TRBV30 and TRBJ2-1; TRBD2 matches at 12 bases. Germline trimming cut 3 bases from V and 4 bases from J; bases unmatched to any gene: 7. CDR1 and CDR2 from the germline V gene are GTSNPN and SVGIG (reference sequence). CDR3 length: 16 amino acids. The CDR3 loop is CAWSDPGLAGYNEQFF. The sequenced part of the CDR3 DNA is TGTGCCTGGAGCGACCCGGGACTAGCGGGTTACAATGAG.

On this clone itself: The junction differs from germline at one of its ends, possibly a read error. The CDR3 end falls 3 residues outside the read, so it is completed with the germline J gene. Other DNA sequences in this sample translate to the same CDR3. The chain has TRBV19 and TRBJ1-3; D possibly corresponds to TRBD1 (5 bases). This CDR3 is built from 17 residues. CDR1 is LNHDA and CDR2 is SQIVND in the germline V gene (reference sequence). The CDR3 protein is CASSSHDSATSGNTIYF. The CDR3 DNA, read in part, is TGTGCCAGTAGTTCTCACGACAGTGCAACCTCTGGAAACACA. The full variable domain, rest sourced from reference TRBV19 and TRBJ1-3, is DGGITQSPKYLFRKEGQNVTLSCEQNLNHDAMYWYRQDPGQGLRLIYYSQIVNDFQKGDIAEGYSVSREKKESFPLTVTSAQKNPTAFYLCASSSHDSATSGNTIYFGEGSWLTVV.

As regards this clone: The sequenced fragment ends 3 residues before the CDR3 boundary, so the rest is inferred from the germline J gene. V and J are TRBV2 and TRBJ2-1; 11 bases line up with TRBD2. The CDR3 is 16 residues long. V dropped 3 bases and J dropped 2; count of bases not matched to a gene: 3. CDR1 and CDR2 (germline): SNHLY, FYNNEI. CDR3 DNA, as far as it was read: TGTGCCAGCAGTGAGACGACTAGCGGGGCCTACAATGAG. Its translation is CASSETTSGAYNE. The entire CDR3 protein reads CASSETTSGAYNEQFF.

With regard to this clone: The observed sequence ends 3 residues before the CDR3 terminus, with the missing tail filled in from the germline J gene. The chain links TRBV4-2 to TRBJ1-5; D might be TRBD1 (5 bases). The CDR3 is made up of 15 amino acids. Trimming left V 2 bases short and J 1 base short, with 9 bases between. Per germline, CDR1 LGHNA and CDR2 YNFKEQ. CDR3 protein: CASSQTRQSNQPQHF. The covered CDR3 bases are TGTGCCAGCAGCCAAACCCGACAGAGCAATCAGCCC.

With respect to this clone: The read finishes 3 residues shy of the CDR3 end, and the germline J gene is used to complete it. The chain couples TRBV2 to TRBJ2-1; D may be TRBD2 (6 bases). Germline CDR1 is SNHLY and CDR2 is FYNNEI. The V gene lost 6 bases and the J gene lost 4 bases, with 7 bases spanning the gap. There are 12 residues in the CDR3. CDR3 DNA, as far as it was read: TGTGCCAGCAGGGGGACTTACAATGAG. This sequence encodes CASRGTYNE. In full, the CDR3 is CASRGTYNEQFF.

As for this clone: The CDR3 goes on 3 residues after the read ends, and that part is filled in from the germline J gene. V is TRBV5-1 and J is TRBJ2-1; a weak D match, TRBD2 (5 bases). The V gene's germline CDR1 is SGHRS and CDR2 YFSETQ. V was clipped by 0 bases and J by 3 bases, with 10 bases between them. The CDR3 loop spans 15 amino acids. The sequenced CDR3 bases are TGCGCCAGCAGCTTGGCTTTAGCGAGCTACAATGAG. This encodes CASSLALASYNE. In full, the CDR3 is CASSLALASYNEQFF.

To note about this clone: The read gets to within 3 residues of the CDR3 end, and the germline J gene fills in the rest. The chain is built from TRBV27 and TRBJ2-5, with a possible D match to TRBD1 (5 bases). The germline CDR1 and CDR2 sequences are MNHEY and SMNVEV (reference sequence). V gave up 3 bases and J gave up 5 bases, with 10 bases separating them. CDR3 length: 13 residues. Partial CDR3 DNA: TGTGCCAGCAGTTTCAGGGTGGGTGAGACC. Protein product: CASSFRVGET. The CDR3 reads in full as CASSFRVGETQYF.

Remarks on this clone: The read stops 3 residues short of the end of the CDR3; the missing end is completed from the germline J gene. J is TRBJ2-2 and V is TRBV12-3 or TRBV12-4; TRBD1 aligns across 8 bases. The CDR3 covers 16 residues. V lost 6 bases and J lost 2; bases outside the gene matches: 8. The CDR3 DNA, read in part, is TGTGCCAGCAGCCGTACAGGGGGTCCTAACACCGGGGAG. It yields the protein CASSRTGGPNTGE. From start to end, the CDR3 is CASSRTGGPNTGELFF.

Concerning this clone itself: The read comes to an end 3 residues before the CDR3 does, leaving the germline J gene to fill in the end. This chain uses TRBV9 with TRBJ2-7; 10 nucleotides align to TRBD2. This CDR3 region has 15 residues. Looked up from germline, CDR1 is SGDLS and CDR2 is YYNGEE. J gave up 0 bases and V 4 bases, and 4 bases lay outside the gene matches. The CDR3 protein is CASSPRTSGSYEQYF. The sequenced part of the CDR3 DNA is TGTGCCAGCAGCCCCCGGACTAGCGGCTCCTACGAG. The complete variable domain, with remaining parts taken from reference TRBV9 and TRBJ2-7, reads DSGVTQTPKHLITATGQRVTLRCSPRSGDLSVYWYQQSLDQGLQFLIQYYNGEERAKGNILERFSAQQFPDLHSELNLSSLELGDSALYFCASSPRTSGSYEQYFGPGTRLTVT.

Comments on this clone: The DNA ends 3 residues before the CDR3 does, and the rest of the CDR3 is filled in from the germline J gene. V gene TRBV5-1 combines with J gene TRBJ1-1, with D perhaps matching TRBD1 (5 bases). The V gene's germline CDR1 is SGHRS and CDR2 YFSETQ. With 0 bases removed from V and 5 bases from J, the gap between germline ends came to 8 bases. CDR3 length: 13 residues. The CDR3: CASSLEGRTEAFF. Partial CDR3 DNA: TGCGCCAGCAGCTTGGAGGGGAGAACTGAA.

On this clone: The read ends 3 residues shy of where the CDR3 ends; the end is completed using the germline J gene. The V and J genes are TRBV4-1 and TRBJ2-4, with 11 bases fitting TRBD2. CDR1 and CDR2 from the germline V gene are MGHRA and YSYEKL. The V and J ends lost 1 base and 5 bases, in that order; junction bases with no gene match: 10. The CDR3 extends over 18 amino acids. The CDR3 sequence: CASSQGRIAGGLENIQYF. The CDR3 bases that were read are TGCGCCAGCAGCCAAGGGAGGATAGCGGGGGGGCTCGAAAACATT.

Worth noting for this clone: The sequenced fragment ends 3 residues before the CDR3 boundary, so the rest is inferred from the germline J gene. The chain has TRBV7-3 and TRBJ2-3; 8 nucleotides line up with TRBD1. The CDR3 consists of 16 residues. V shed 7 bases and J 5 bases; nucleotides not matched to a gene: 14. Germline CDR1 reads SGHTA; CDR2 reads FQGTGA. CDR3 loop: CASNPGGQGVKDTQYF. The covered CDR3 bases are TGTGCCAGCAATCCGGGCGGACAGGGAGTGAAAGATACG.

For this clone: The observed sequence ends 3 residues before the CDR3 terminus, with the missing tail filled in from the germline J gene. This sequence joins TRBV2 and TRBJ1-1; D unclear. Germline CDR1 and CDR2: SNHLY and FYNNEI. This CDR3 has 16 amino acids. The CDR3 DNA, read in part, is TGTGCCAGCAGTGAAGCATGGCGGGAGCGAACAGATACG. As protein: CASSEAWRERTDT. The whole CDR3 sequence is CASSEAWRERTDTAFF.

In the case of this clone: From the germline J gene comes the end of the CDR3, since the read stops 3 residues before it. The gene calls are TRBV30 and TRBJ1-2; TRBD1 might be the D (5 bases). The CDR3 totals 15 residues. Germline CDR1 is GTSNPN and CDR2 is SVGIG (reference sequence). The covered CDR3 bases are TGTGCCTGGAGCGGGACTAGCGGGAGGTCAGATACC. This encodes CAWSGTSGRSDT. The entire CDR3 reads CAWSGTSGRSDTYTF.

In regard to this clone: The missing CDR3 end, 3 residues past where the read stops, is filled in from the germline J gene. The chain joins TRBV7-2 to TRBJ1-3; perhaps TRBD1 as D (5 bases). The V and J ends lost 7 bases and 0 bases respectively, with 10 bases between them. Germline V gene sequence: CDR1 SGHTA, CDR2 FQGNSA. The CDR3 extends over 14 amino acids. The CDR3 loop reads CASTSGLSGNTIYF. CDR3 DNA, as far as it was read: TGTGCCAGCACCTCAGGGCTCTCTGGAAACACC.

On this clone: The missing CDR3 end, 3 residues past where the read stops, is filled in from the germline J gene. The chain links TRBV7-9 to TRBJ1-4, with D unresolved. The CDR3 has 12 amino acids. CDR1 and CDR2 from the germline V gene are SEHNR and FQNEAQ (reference sequence). The DNA read from the CDR3 is TGTGCCAGCAGCTTAGACACTACACCA. It encodes CASSLDTTP. The whole CDR3 sequence is CASSLDTTPLFF. The variable domain in full, completed from reference TRBV7-9 and TRBJ1-4, reads DTGVSQNPRHKITKRGQNVTFRCDPISEHNRLYWYRQTLGQGPEFLTYFQNEAQLEKSRLLSDRFSAERPKGSFSTLEIQRTEQGDSAMYLCASSLDTTPLFFGSGTQLSVL.

As regards this clone: The CDR3 end lies 3 residues beyond the end of the read and is filled in from the germline J gene. The genes are TRBV19 and TRBJ2-1; D is unclear. The germline V gene encodes CDR1 LNHDA and CDR2 SQIVND (reference sequence). This CDR3 region has 15 residues. V lost 6 bases and J 0 bases, leaving 12 bases between the germline ends. The CDR3 loop reads CASSTARGSYNEQFF. CDR3 bases read: TGTGCCAGTAGCACGGCTAGAGGCTCCTACAATGAG.